This is a list of T cell receptor beta chains from one sample in a study of T cells in Graves' hyperthyroidism and ophthalmopathy. TCRdb itself ran the multiplex PCR reads through MiXCR, one entry per CDR3 protein. The table includes about 400,000 distinct CDR3 sequences, approximately 15% detected once. Sample: blood. Receptors were obtained from a woman aged 25 to 39 with Graves' hyperthyroidism. Both conserved end residues are part of each CDR3. Fields, in order: V gene, clone size, D gene, J gene, CDR3 protein, CDR3 DNA. A D gene is named only where the DNA matches it firmly. Rows give clone size only sometimes, using once, few, many, or a class for an expanded clone.

v_gene: TRBV9
abundance: .
d_gene: TRBD1
j_gene: TRBJ1-1
CDR3aa: CASSGTGTGDTEAFF
CDR3nt: TGTGCCAGCAGCGGAACCGGGACAGGGGACACTGAAGCTTTCTTT

v_gene: TRBV5-1
abundance: .
d_gene: .
j_gene: TRBJ2-7
CDR3aa: CASSLGGADEQYF
CDR3nt: TGCGCCAGCAGCTTGGGGGGCGCAGACGAGCAGTACTTC

v_gene: TRBV4-1
abundance: few
d_gene: .
j_gene: TRBJ2-7
CDR3aa: CASSQVSGSSSYEQYF
CDR3nt: TGCGCCAGCAGCCAGGTATCAGGGTCCTCATCCTACGAGCAGTACTTC

v_gene: TRBV6-1
abundance: .
d_gene: TRBD1
j_gene: TRBJ1-2
CDR3aa: CASSESQGQNYGYTF
CDR3nt: TGTGCCAGCAGTGAGTCTCAGGGACAGAACTATGGCTACACCTTC

v_gene: TRBV12-3/TRBV12-4
abundance: .
d_gene: .
j_gene: TRBJ1-1
CDR3aa: CASSLDSVNTEAFF
CDR3nt: TGTGCCAGCAGTTTGGACAGTGTGAACACTGAAGCTTTCTTT

v_gene: TRBV5-1
abundance: many
d_gene: .
j_gene: TRBJ2-6
CDR3aa: CASSLEGRGHTGANVLTF
CDR3nt: TGCGCCAGCAGCTTGGAAGGCCGAGGACACACTGGGGCCAACGTCCTGACTTTC

v_gene: TRBV28
abundance: .
d_gene: .
j_gene: TRBJ2-7
CDR3aa: CASTPLGSGDHEQYF
CDR3nt: TGTGCCAGCACCCCTTTGGGGAGCGGAGACCACGAGCAGTACTTC

v_gene: TRBV10-3
abundance: few
d_gene: .
j_gene: TRBJ2-3
CDR3aa: CAINEGLGTDTQYF
CDR3nt: TGTGCCATCAATGAGGGCCTGGGGACAGATACGCAGTATTTT

v_gene: TRBV3-1
abundance: many
d_gene: TRBD2
j_gene: TRBJ2-1
CDR3aa: CASSLRTSGNNEQFF
CDR3nt: TGTGCCAGCAGCCTTCGGACTAGCGGGAACAATGAGCAGTTCTTC

v_gene: TRBV30
abundance: few
d_gene: .
j_gene: TRBJ2-5
CDR3aa: CAYDTLQETQYF
CDR3nt: TGTGCCTATGACACTCTCCAAGAGACCCAGTACTTC

v_gene: TRBV6-1
abundance: many
d_gene: TRBD2
j_gene: TRBJ2-7
CDR3aa: CASSGPGTSRDYEQYF
CDR3nt: TGTGCCAGCAGTGGACCTGGGACTAGCCGAGACTACGAGCAGTACTTC

v_gene: TRBV6-1
abundance: many
d_gene: TRBD2
j_gene: TRBJ2-1
CDR3aa: CASSGPRGNEQFF
CDR3nt: TGTGCCAGCAGTGGACCGCGGGGGAATGAGCAGTTCTTC

v_gene: TRBV28
abundance: many
d_gene: TRBD2
j_gene: TRBJ2-1
CDR3aa: CASSFSGDSDEQFF
CDR3nt: TGTGCCAGCAGTTTTAGCGGGGATTCAGATGAGCAGTTCTTC

v_gene: TRBV5-5
abundance: .
d_gene: TRBD2
j_gene: TRBJ2-1
CDR3aa: CASSSRLAGVSMQFF
CDR3nt: TGTGCCAGCAGTTCCCGACTAGCGGGAGTATCCATGCAGTTCTTC

v_gene: TRBV12-3/TRBV12-4
abundance: .
d_gene: TRBD2
j_gene: TRBJ2-7
CDR3aa: CASSVSGAGYEQYF
CDR3nt: TGTGCCAGCAGTGTCAGCGGGGCGGGGTACGAGCAGTACTTC

v_gene: TRBV6-1
abundance: few
d_gene: .
j_gene: TRBJ1-1
CDR3aa: CASSESSWLAEAFF
CDR3nt: TGTGCCAGCAGTGAATCAAGTTGGCTCGCTGAAGCTTTCTTT

v_gene: TRBV6-1
abundance: few
d_gene: .
j_gene: TRBJ2-7
CDR3aa: CASRDTGIHEQYF
CDR3nt: TGTGCCAGCAGAGACACAGGGATCCACGAGCAGTACTTC

v_gene: TRBV6-4
abundance: .
d_gene: .
j_gene: TRBJ2-7
CDR3aa: CASSDTGFHYEQYF
CDR3nt: TGTGCCAGCAGTGATACAGGGTTCCACTACGAGCAGTACTTC

v_gene: TRBV29-1
abundance: .
d_gene: .
j_gene: TRBJ2-5
CDR3aa: CSVTLGYLGVIRETQYF
CDR3nt: TGCAGCGTTACCCTCGGATATCTAGGTGTAATCCGAGAGACCCAGTACTTC

v_gene: TRBV5-5
abundance: .
d_gene: TRBD2
j_gene: TRBJ2-1
CDR3aa: CASSLSSGSESNEQFF
CDR3nt: TGTGCCAGCAGCTTGTCTAGCGGGAGCGAGTCCAATGAGCAGTTCTTC

v_gene: TRBV6-1
abundance: many
d_gene: .
j_gene: TRBJ1-1
CDR3aa: CASSPRDGRTEAFF
CDR3nt: TGTGCCAGCAGCCCTCGGGACGGGCGCACTGAAGCTTTCTTT

v_gene: TRBV28
abundance: .
d_gene: .
j_gene: TRBJ1-4
CDR3aa: CASRSGGEKLFF
CDR3nt: TGTGCCAGCCGATCCGGTGGTGAAAAACTGTTTTTT

v_gene: TRBV19
abundance: few
d_gene: .
j_gene: TRBJ2-1
CDR3aa: CASSTGSVGEQFF
CDR3nt: TGTGCCAGTAGTACGGGCAGCGTTGGTGAGCAGTTCTTC

v_gene: TRBV3-1
abundance: few
d_gene: .
j_gene: TRBJ2-4
CDR3aa: CASSQERLAKNIQYF
CDR3nt: TGTGCCAGCAGCCAAGAGAGACTAGCCAAAAACATTCAGTACTTC

v_gene: TRBV4-2
abundance: .
d_gene: .
j_gene: TRBJ2-1
CDR3aa: CASSQDAGTQLF
CDR3nt: TGTGCCAGCAGCCAAGATGCTGGGACTCAACTCTTC

v_gene: TRBV27
abundance: few
d_gene: .
j_gene: TRBJ2-1
CDR3aa: CASSNREYEQFF
CDR3nt: TGTGCCAGCAGTAACAGGGAATATGAGCAGTTCTTC

v_gene: TRBV6-2/TRBV6-3
abundance: .
d_gene: .
j_gene: TRBJ1-5
CDR3aa: CASSYSVNLGEPQHF
CDR3nt: TGTGCCAGCAGTTACTCTGTGAACCTTGGCGAGCCCCAGCATTTT

v_gene: TRBV9
abundance: many
d_gene: .
j_gene: TRBJ2-3
CDR3aa: CASSVEAGTDTQYF
CDR3nt: TGTGCCAGCAGCGTAGAGGCGGGCACAGATACGCAGTATTTT

v_gene: TRBV5-8
abundance: .
d_gene: TRBD1
j_gene: TRBJ2-2
CDR3aa: CASSEGTGGAWNTGELFF
CDR3nt: TGTGCCAGCAGCGAGGGGACAGGGGGCGCTTGGAACACCGGGGAGCTGTTTTTT

v_gene: TRBV6-1
abundance: .
d_gene: .
j_gene: TRBJ2-1
CDR3aa: CASSGAQGWEQFF
CDR3nt: TGTGCCAGCAGTGGAGCGCAGGGGTGGGAGCAGTTCTTC

v_gene: TRBV20-1
abundance: many
d_gene: .
j_gene: TRBJ2-3
CDR3aa: CSARPLDTQYF
CDR3nt: TGCAGTGCTAGGCCCTTGGATACGCAGTATTTT

v_gene: TRBV29-1
abundance: few
d_gene: .
j_gene: TRBJ2-1
CDR3aa: CSVDLSGEQFF
CDR3nt: TGCAGCGTTGACCTGTCGGGTGAGCAGTTCTTC

v_gene: TRBV30
abundance: .
d_gene: TRBD2
j_gene: TRBJ2-5
CDR3aa: CAWSTTGLVGETQYF
CDR3nt: TGTGCCTGGAGTACCACCGGACTAGTGGGAGAGACCCAGTACTTC

v_gene: TRBV27
abundance: many
d_gene: TRBD1
j_gene: TRBJ2-7
CDR3aa: CASSHRGPPSSYEQYF
CDR3nt: TGTGCCAGCAGTCACAGGGGGCCCCCAAGCTCCTACGAGCAGTACTTC

v_gene: TRBV19
abundance: once
d_gene: .
j_gene: TRBJ1-6
CDR3aa: CASSPRDSDYSPLHF
CDR3nt: TGTGCCAGTAGTCCGCGCGACAGCGATTATTCACCCCTCCACTTT

v_gene: TRBV20-1
abundance: few
d_gene: .
j_gene: TRBJ2-7
CDR3aa: CSAPAGGAVFYEQYF
CDR3nt: TGCAGTGCTCCCGCAGGCGGAGCGGTGTTTTACGAGCAGTACTTC

v_gene: TRBV12-3/TRBV12-4
abundance: many
d_gene: TRBD2
j_gene: TRBJ2-5
CDR3aa: CASSLREGGKETQYF
CDR3nt: TGTGCCAGCAGTCTCCGGGAGGGGGGAAAGGAGACCCAGTACTTC

v_gene: TRBV20-1
abundance: few
d_gene: .
j_gene: TRBJ2-1
CDR3aa: CSALRGGILRDEQFF
CDR3nt: TGCAGTGCTCTCCGGGGCGGGATACTACGGGATGAGCAGTTCTTC

v_gene: TRBV20-1
abundance: many
d_gene: TRBD2
j_gene: TRBJ2-1
CDR3aa: CSARTTSGRYNEQFF
CDR3nt: TGCAGTGCCCGGACGACTAGCGGGAGATACAATGAGCAGTTCTTC

v_gene: TRBV19
abundance: .
d_gene: .
j_gene: TRBJ1-1
CDR3aa: CASSIVGQGNTEAFF
CDR3nt: TGTGCCAGTAGTATAGTCGGGCAGGGGAACACTGAAGCTTTCTTT

v_gene: TRBV20-1
abundance: .
d_gene: TRBD1
j_gene: TRBJ2-1
CDR3aa: CSAGKTGTSYNEQFF
CDR3nt: TGCAGTGCTGGAAAGACAGGGACCTCCTACAATGAGCAGTTCTTC

v_gene: TRBV3-1
abundance: .
d_gene: TRBD2
j_gene: TRBJ2-4
CDR3aa: CASSPREGKNIQYF
CDR3nt: TGTGCCAGCAGCCCACGGGAGGGGAAAAACATTCAGTACTTC

v_gene: TRBV7-7
abundance: few
d_gene: .
j_gene: TRBJ2-3
CDR3aa: CASSLGLFTDTQYF
CDR3nt: TGTGCTAGCAGCCTGGGACTCTTCACAGATACGCAGTATTTT

v_gene: TRBV7-9
abundance: .
d_gene: .
j_gene: TRBJ2-3
CDR3aa: CASSLVITDTQYF
CDR3nt: TGTGCCAGCAGCTTAGTGATTACAGATACGCAGTATTTT

v_gene: TRBV28
abundance: many
d_gene: .
j_gene: TRBJ2-1
CDR3aa: CASSLVASPNEQFF
CDR3nt: TGTGCCAGCAGTTTGGTGGCTAGTCCCAATGAGCAGTTCTTC